This entry lists 21 T cell receptor beta chains sequenced from one sample in a study of identical twins. TCRdb processed the 5' RACE reads anew with MiXCR; each CDR3 protein has one entry. The data contain approximately 600,000 distinct CDR3 sequences, 7% to 7.5% of them singletons. The data were also submitted as part of a second study, on yellow fever vaccine responses in identical twins.

Sequencing used PBMCs. The origin of the receptors is a woman aged 18-29 years in good health.

The J gene is TRBJ2-1, the V gene TRBV20-1, with no clear D. V dropped 0 bases and J dropped 3 bases, with 15 bases sitting between them. The germline V gene encodes CDR1 DFQATT and CDR2 SNEGSKA (reference sequence). The CDR3 consists of 16 residues. CDR3 nucleotides: TGCAGTGCTAGAGATCCTTCTAGGGCGGACTACAATGAGCAGTTCTTC. Translating it yields CSARDPSRADYNEQFF.

This clonotype came up a few times. The V call is TRBV10-3, the J call TRBJ2-1; 12 nucleotides line up with TRBD1. The CDR3 spans 15 residues. With 10 bases clipped from V and 8 bases from J, the junction kept 12 bases outside the gene matches. Germline V CDR1 and CDR2: ENHRY, SYGVKD. The CDR3 loop reads CASSEGTGGNYEQFF. The CDR3 DNA reads TGTGCCAGCTCGGAGGGGACAGGGGGCAACTATGAGCAGTTCTTC.

The sample holds a few counts of this clonotype. This chain connects TRBV11-2 to TRBJ2-3; 14 bases match TRBD2. With V trimmed by 4 bases and J by 9 bases, 3 bases remained unmatched. The germline V gene encodes CDR1 SGHAT and CDR2 FQNNGV. The CDR3 has 14 residues. The CDR3 reads CASSSTSGGGTQYF. The DNA for the CDR3 is TGTGCCAGCAGCTCGACTAGCGGGGGGGGGACGCAGTATTTT.

The rearrangement joins TRBV29-1 to TRBJ2-3, with D perhaps TRBD1 (6 bases). In germline, CDR1 is SQVTM, CDR2 ANQGSEA. This CDR3 has 14 amino acids. V lost 6 bases, J lost 4 bases, and 17 bases lay in between. The CDR3 DNA reads as TGCAGCGTCGTCACACAGGGTCGGGCAGATACGCAGTATTTT. This gives the protein CSVVTQGRADTQYF.

This clonotype has a handful of counts. This chain links TRBV5-5 with TRBJ2-7; 8 nucleotides line up with TRBD1. The CDR3 sequence is 13 residues long. The junction had 7 bases not matched to a gene; V was cut back by 5 bases and J by 6 bases. Germline values: CDR1 SGHKS, CDR2 YYEKEE (reference sequence). The CDR3 is CASSYDRGGEQYV. The CDR3 nucleotides are TGTGCCAGCAGTTATGACAGGGGAGGCGAGCAGTACGTC.

The chain recombines TRBV20-1 with TRBJ2-7, with 7 bases matching TRBD2. Per the germline V gene, CDR1 is DFQATT and CDR2 is SNEGSKA (reference sequence). The ends lost 5 bases at V and 2 bases at J; junction bases unmatched: 3. The CDR3 runs to 12 residues. The CDR3 bases are TGCAGTGCTGGGGACTACACCTACGAGCAGTACTTC. Translated: CSAGDYTYEQYF.

The gene calls are TRBV20-1 and TRBJ2-1, with 10 bases that match TRBD2. The germline gives CDR1 DFQATT, CDR2 SNEGSKA (reference sequence). The CDR3 covers 16 residues. V was clipped by 5 bases and J by 8 bases; unmatched bases: 15. CDR3 residues: CSAERGGSFLRDEQFF. CDR3 sequence (DNA): TGCAGTGCTGAGCGGGGGGGCTCGTTTCTTCGCGATGAGCAGTTCTTC.

This clonotype was seen many times. This chain links TRBV5-1 with TRBJ2-2; 11 positions agree with TRBD1. The CDR3 is 16 residues long. Germline V CDR1 and CDR2: SGHRS, YFSETQ. J gave up 3 bases and V 4 bases, and 5 bases lay outside the gene matches. CDR3 nucleotide sequence: TGCGCCAGCAGCCCCTGGACAGGGGGCCACACCGGGGAGCTGTTTTTT. The encoded protein is CASSPWTGGHTGELFF.

The sample holds many counts of this clonotype. The chain couples TRBV5-1 to TRBJ2-5; perhaps TRBD1 as D (6 bases). The length of the CDR3 is 15 residues. V was clipped by 4 bases and J by 1 base, with 14 bases between them. The V gene's germline CDR1 is SGHRS and CDR2 YFSETQ. CDR3 coding DNA: TGCGCCAGCAGCGGGTGGGGACAACTCCAAGAGACCCAGTACTTC. Protein: CASSGWGQLQETQYF.

This clonotype appeared a few times. The chain has TRBV13 and TRBJ2-5, with TRBD2 matching 7 bases. The CDR3 runs to 13 residues. After removal of 5 bases from V and 10 bases from J, the junction contained 10 bases not matched to a gene. Germline V gene sequence: CDR1 PRHDT, CDR2 FYEKMQ (reference sequence). The CDR3 protein is CASSPEVSGGQYF. The CDR3 DNA is TGTGCCAGCAGCCCCGAAGTCTCGGGGGGCCAGTACTTC.

This clonotype occurred a few times. The chain couples TRBV6-1 to TRBJ2-5; D ambiguous. V dropped 0 bases and J dropped 5 bases, with 13 bases sitting between them. Looked up from germline, CDR1 is MNHNS and CDR2 is SASEGT. This CDR3 is 15 amino acids long. The CDR3 reads CASSEASPRRETQYF. In nucleotides, the CDR3 is TGTGCCAGCAGTGAAGCTTCGCCTCGTCGGGAGACCCAGTACTTC.

This clonotype was picked up many times. This chain links TRBV6-1 with TRBJ2-3; a weak D match, TRBD2 (6 bases). CDR1 is MNHNS, CDR2 SASEGT, per germline. V gave up 3 bases and J gave up 8 bases, with 12 bases separating them. The CDR3 sequence is 13 residues long. CDR3 region: CASSDWGEPTQYF. CDR3 coding DNA: TGTGCCAGCAGTGATTGGGGGGAGCCTACGCAGTATTTT.

V is TRBV20-1 and J is TRBJ2-3; a weak D match, TRBD2 (6 bases). This CDR3 has 13 residues. The germline gives CDR1 DFQATT, CDR2 SNEGSKA (reference sequence). V gave up 5 bases and J gave up 2 bases, with 11 bases separating them. The CDR3 sequence is CSAPRGNTDTQYF. CDR3 DNA: TGCAGTGCTCCGCGGGGCAACACAGATACGCAGTATTTT.

This clonotype was observed a handful of times. The chain links TRBV12-3 or TRBV12-4 to TRBJ2-1; no definite D call. This CDR3 has 14 amino acids. V lost 3 bases, J lost 4 bases, and 10 bases lay in between. DNA of the CDR3: TGTGCCAGCAGTTTTCCACACGGATACAATGAGCAGTTCTTC. Translating gives CASSFPHGYNEQFF.

This clonotype was counted at least ten times. V and J are TRBV7-9 and TRBJ2-3, with TRBD2 matching 10 bases. V shed 7 bases, J shed 3 bases, and the junction held 13 bases outside the gene matches. Germline CDR1 reads SEHNR; CDR2 reads FQNEAQ (reference sequence). This CDR3 comprises 17 residues. The CDR3: CASTSGVASGGTDTQYF. For the CDR3, the DNA is TGTGCCAGCACGTCCGGGGTGGCTAGCGGGGGAACAGATACGCAGTATTTT.

This clonotype was seen many times. The V and J genes are TRBV15 and TRBJ1-2, with D uncertain. Trimming left V 2 bases short and J 5 bases short, with 9 bases between. CDR1 is LNHNV and CDR2 is YYDKDF in the germline V gene (reference sequence). CDR3 length equals 13 residues. The CDR3 DNA follows: TGTGCCACCAGCAGATCAGACTCGTATGGCTACACCTTC. This codes for CATSRSDSYGYTF.

This clonotype came up a few times. The J gene is TRBJ2-1, the V gene TRBV20-1; D is uncertain. V lost 4 bases and J 4 bases, leaving 2 bases between the germline ends. The germline V gene encodes CDR1 DFQATT and CDR2 SNEGSKA (reference sequence). This CDR3 has 10 residues. This chain's CDR3 is CSAKYNEQFF. The CDR3 nucleotides are TGCAGTGCTAAGTACAATGAGCAGTTCTTC.

This clonotype was detected only a few times. The genes are TRBV24-1 and TRBJ1-5; a weak D match, TRBD1 (5 bases). CDR1 and CDR2 (germline): KGHDR, SFDVKD. The CDR3 sequence is 16 residues long. V gave up 4 bases and J gave up 3 bases, with 15 bases separating them. DNA for the CDR3: TGTGCCACCAGTGAATCTGGGGCCGAAATCAATCAGCCCCAGCATTTT. Translated, it gives CATSESGAEINQPQHF.

This chain uses TRBV20-1 with TRBJ2-5, with D hard to call. The CDR3 covers 13 residues. V was clipped by 6 bases and J by 9 bases, with 20 bases between them. Germline V gene data show CDR1 as DFQATT and CDR2 as SNEGSKA (reference sequence). CDR3 DNA sequence: TGCAGTGCCAGAATTAGGGATACGAGGTCCCAGTACTTC. Its translation: CSARIRDTRSQYF.

The genes are TRBV28 and TRBJ2-5, with 8 bases identical to TRBD1. This CDR3 has 12 amino acids. Trimming cost V 8 bases and J 5 bases; bases outside gene matches: 4. CDR1 MDHEN and CDR2 SYDVKM come from the germline V gene. CDR3 in DNA: TGTGCCAGCGGACAGGGAGTCGAGACCCAGTACTTC. It encodes CASGQGVETQYF.

This clonotype appeared a few times. For the CDR3, the DNA is TGTGCCAGCAGCTCCCCAGGGGCGGGACTAGCCTACGAGCAGTACTTC. Protein sequence: CASSSPGAGLAYEQYF. The rearrangement links TRBV7-2 to TRBJ2-7, with 8 nucleotides matching TRBD2. The V gene's germline CDR1 is SGHTA and CDR2 FQGNSA. CDR3 length equals 16 residues. V was pared by 4 bases and J by 2 bases, with 10 bases of the junction left unmatched.